The entry that follows covers one T cell receptor (beta chain) sequence. The same CDR3 arises from other DNA sequences in this sample as well. The data were taken from a study of CD8+ T cells in alopecia areata. Trimming removed 5 bases from V and 4 bases from J, with 9 bases in between. This CDR3 has 13 residues. Looked up from germline, CDR1 is PRHDT and CDR2 is FYEKMQ (reference sequence). The treatment is: oral pan-JAK inhibitor, 5-10 mg twice daily. The authors extracted RNA and reverse transcribed it into cDNA as the sequencing template. Sequencing used immunoSEQ multiplex PCR; TCRdb keeps in-frame clones, though not all of them. This sample has more than 110,000 clones; roughly four fifths occur once, and the top ten carry around a quarter.

This receptor was taken from a human donor with alopecia areata. This chain joins TRBV13 and TRBJ2-1; D is perhaps TRBD1 (5 bases). The input for sequencing was CD8+ T cells sorted from blood, taken at week 4, from a patient treated with tofacitinib. CDR3 region: CASSTQGYNEQFF. CDR3 DNA sequence: TGTGCCAGCAGCACCCAGGGTTACAATGAGCAGTTCTTC.